The 21 T cell receptor beta chains reported below all come from one sample, sequenced in a study of blood T cell repertoires in COVID-19. The method was immunoSEQ multiplex PCR; TCRdb's version includes in-frame clones alone and lacks a portion of them. The sample lists 330,000 or so clones, 88% seen once, with over 1% in the top ten. Sample: PBMCs or T cells enriched from blood (not recorded which). The receptors shown here come from a woman aged 30 to 39 who had been exposed to COVID-19.

J is TRBJ2-7 and V is TRBV3-1 (or the pseudogene TRBV3-2); the match to TRBD1 covers 9 bases. Germline trimming cut 1 base from V and 6 bases from J; bases unmatched to any gene: 4. This CDR3 spans 14 amino acids. Germline V gives CDR1 LGHDT, CDR2 YNNKEL (reference sequence). The CDR3 DNA sequence: TGTGCCAGCAGCCAAGTTTGGGACAGGGTCGAGCAGTACTTC. Residues: CASSQVWDRVEQYF.

The genes are TRBV2 and TRBJ1-6; D not certain. CDR3 length: 14 residues. From germline, CDR1 is SNHLY and CDR2 FYNNEI. Trimming left V 6 bases short and J 7 bases short, with 13 bases between. For the CDR3, the DNA is TGTGCCAGCAGATACAGCCAAAACAATTCACCCCTCCACTTT. Residues: CASRYSQNNSPLHF.

The rearrangement links TRBV28 to TRBJ1-2; 11 bases line up with TRBD1. Germline loops: CDR1 MDHEN, CDR2 SYDVKM. V shed 5 bases, J shed 8 bases, and the junction held 7 bases outside the gene matches. There are 14 residues in the CDR3. The CDR3 here is CASSPGTGGEGYTF. The CDR3 DNA sequence: TGTGCCAGCAGTCCCGGGACAGGGGGTGAAGGCTACACCTTC.

The rearrangement links TRBV27 to TRBJ2-7; 7 bases are shared with TRBD1. The CDR3 covers 16 residues. Per germline, CDR1 MNHEY and CDR2 SMNVEV (reference sequence). The J segment lost 0 bases and the V segment lost 9 bases, leaving 14 bases of the junction unmatched. CDR3: CARSNPGTAFSYEQYF. CDR3 nucleotide sequence: TGTGCCAGGAGTAACCCCGGGACAGCCTTCTCCTACGAGCAGTACTTC.

The V call is TRBV11-3, the J call TRBJ2-1; TRBD2 matches at 12 bases. Trimming removed 0 bases from V and 4 bases from J; junction bases left unmatched: 10. This CDR3 has 19 amino acids. The germline CDR1 and CDR2 sequences are SGHNT and YENEEA. The CDR3 DNA reads as TGTGCCAGCAGCTTAGATAATTGGAAAGGGACTAGCGGGTACAATGAGCAGTTCTTC. Translating it yields CASSLDNWKGTSGYNEQFF. The variable domain in full, with the rest retrieved from reference TRBV11-3 and TRBJ2-1, is EAGVVQSPRYKIIEKKQPVAFWCNPISGHNTLYWYLQNLGQGPELLIRYENEEAVDDSQLPKDRFSAERLKGVDSTLKIQPAELGDSAVYLCASSLDNWKGTSGYNEQFFGPGTRLTVL.

The count of this clone is one. The CDR3 DNA is TGTGCCAGTAGTACGGGGACAGGAGGCGGCTACACCTTC. This translates into CASSTGTGGGYTF. V is TRBV19 and J is TRBJ1-2, with TRBD1 matching over 8 bases. CDR1 is LNHDA and CDR2 is SQIVND in the germline V gene (reference sequence). Trimming at V came to 4 bases and at J to 8 bases, leaving 6 bases not matched to a gene. The CDR3 covers 13 residues.

The CDR3 loop reads CASSRGLAASSYNEQFF. The CDR3 region has the DNA TGCGCCAGCAGCAGGGGACTAGCGGCCAGCTCCTACAATGAGCAGTTCTTC. The chain combines TRBV5-1 with TRBJ2-1, with 11 bases fitting TRBD2. The trim removed 4 bases at V and 0 bases at J, leaving 6 bases unmatched. Germline CDR1 SGHRS, CDR2 YFSETQ. The CDR3 consists of 17 residues.

J is TRBJ1-1 and V is TRBV11-1; 7 bases are shared with TRBD1. From germline, CDR1 is SGHAT and CDR2 FQDESV (reference sequence). Trimming took 4 bases from V and 4 from J; bases not matched to a gene: 12. CDR3 size: 16 residues. In DNA, the CDR3 is TGTGCCAGCAGCTCTCCTCGTGCAGGGGGGTCCACTGAAGCTTTCTTT. This encodes CASSSPRAGGSTEAFF.

The rearrangement joins TRBV19 to TRBJ1-3; 7 bases agree with TRBD2. The J call is doubtful: the DNA matches TRBJ2-2 better. This CDR3 spans 15 amino acids. CDR1 and CDR2 from the germline V gene are LNHDA and SQIVND (reference sequence). The DNA of the CDR3 is TGTGCCAGTAGTCCGTTAGGGAGGGAGACCGGGGAGCTGTTTTTT. Protein product: CASSPLGRETGELFF.

V and J are TRBV24-1 and TRBJ2-7; the D is unclear. The ends were cut back, 5 bases at V and 3 bases at J, with 7 bases in the middle. The germline V gene has CDR1 KGHDR and CDR2 SFDVKD. The CDR3 has 12 amino acids. The CDR3 reads CATSGPRYEQYF. CDR3 coding DNA: TGTGCCACCAGTGGTCCCCGCTACGAGCAGTACTTC.

The chain carries TRBV28 and TRBJ2-3; the D gene is possibly TRBD1 (5 bases). The germline V gene has CDR1 MDHEN and CDR2 SYDVKM. Trimming left V 3 bases short and J 0 bases short, with 10 bases between. The CDR3 is made up of 15 amino acids. The CDR3 nucleotides read TGTGCCAGCAGTTTTGGGGCAGAGAGCACAGATACGCAGTATTTT. This codes for CASSFGAESTDTQYF.

V usage is TRBV3-1 (or the pseudogene TRBV3-2) and J usage is TRBJ2-7; 7 bases match TRBD2. Trimming cost V 1 base and J 2 bases; bases outside gene matches: 5. Germline CDR1 is LGHDT and CDR2 is YNNKEL (reference sequence). There are 15 residues in the CDR3. The CDR3 sequence is CASSQGDYLTYEQYF. CDR3 sequence (DNA): TGTGCCAGCAGCCAAGGGGACTACTTAACCTACGAGCAGTACTTC.

The rearrangement links TRBV6-1 to TRBJ1-5; tentative D call: TRBD1 (5 bases). CDR1 MNHNS and CDR2 SASEGT come from the germline V gene. The CDR3 extends over 16 amino acids. The V and J ends lost 0 bases and 0 bases respectively, with 9 bases between them. The CDR3 loop reads CASSEAGGYSNQPQHF. DNA for the CDR3: TGTGCCAGCAGTGAAGCGGGGGGGTATAGCAATCAGCCCCAGCATTTT.

CDR3 amino acids: CASSPRPGLAGGPRLNEQFF. The CDR3 DNA reads TGTGCCAGCAGCCCCCGCCCGGGACTAGCGGGAGGGCCCCGTCTCAATGAGCAGTTCTTC. The gene calls are TRBV9 and TRBJ2-1, with TRBD2 identical over 16 bases. Germline CDR1 reads SGDLS; CDR2 reads YYNGEE. Unmatched junction bases numbered 16, after V lost 4 bases and J lost 6 bases. This CDR3 comprises 20 residues. The variable domain in full, completed from reference TRBV9 and TRBJ2-1, reads DSGVTQTPKHLITATGQRVTLRCSPRSGDLSVYWYQQSLDQGLQFLIQYYNGEERAKGNILERFSAQQFPDLHSELNLSSLELGDSALYFCASSPRPGLAGGPRLNEQFFGPGTRLTVL.

V usage is TRBV28 and J usage is TRBJ1-1; 8 nucleotides agree with TRBD1. This CDR3 region has 17 residues. J lost 5 bases, V lost 5 bases, and 16 bases had no gene match. Germline CDR1 reads MDHEN; CDR2 reads SYDVKM. CDR3 amino acids: CASSPEQGGRGQTEAFF. In DNA form, the CDR3 reads TGTGCCAGCAGTCCCGAACAGGGGGGCAGGGGGCAGACTGAAGCTTTCTTT.

CDR3 region: CASSSLVAGELFF. CDR3 nucleotide sequence: TGTGCCAGCAGCTCACTAGTAGCCGGGGAGCTGTTTTTT. This chain joins TRBV11-3 and TRBJ2-2, with D perhaps TRBD2 (5 bases). This CDR3 has 13 residues. Looked up from germline, CDR1 is SGHNT and CDR2 is YENEEA. V was trimmed by 4 bases and J by 6 bases, leaving 9 bases between them. The entire variable domain, with the rest obtained from reference TRBV11-3 and TRBJ2-2, is as follows: EAGVVQSPRYKIIEKKQPVAFWCNPISGHNTLYWYLQNLGQGPELLIRYENEEAVDDSQLPKDRFSAERLKGVDSTLKIQPAELGDSAVYLCASSSLVAGELFFGEGSRLTVL.

CDR3 bases: TGTGCCAGCAGCTCGCTAGCGGGAGTGTCCTACGAGCAGTACTTC. The encoded protein is CASSSLAGVSYEQYF. The chain links TRBV13 to TRBJ2-7; 10 bases are shared with TRBD2. CDR3 size: 15 residues. The junction had 4 bases not matched to a gene; V was cut back by 4 bases and J by 1 base. From germline, CDR1 is PRHDT and CDR2 FYEKMQ (reference sequence).

This clone turned up a few times. V usage is TRBV19 and J usage is TRBJ2-7; 8 bases agree with TRBD2. This CDR3 has 14 residues. The ends lost 10 bases at V and 4 bases at J; junction bases unmatched: 12. CDR1 LNHDA and CDR2 SQIVND come from the germline V gene (reference sequence). The chain's CDR3 is CATRDAGGSYEQYF. CDR3 bases: TGTGCCACTAGGGACGCGGGGGGCTCTTACGAGCAGTACTTC.

This clone was seen many times. The chain couples TRBV11-2 to TRBJ2-1; TRBD1 matches 7 bases. CDR3 size: 15 residues. The V segment lost 6 bases and the J segment 5 bases; nucleotides outside the gene matches: 10. Looked up from germline, CDR1 is SGHAT and CDR2 is FQNNGV. The CDR3 DNA reads TGTGCCAGCAGGCCCACCATCACAGGGGACAATGAGCAGTTCTTC. Its protein is CASRPTITGDNEQFF.

The chain links TRBV4-1 to TRBJ1-2, with 8 bases that match TRBD1. Trimming cost V 0 bases and J 6 bases; bases outside gene matches: 9. CDR1 is MGHRA, CDR2 YSYEKL, per germline. This CDR3 comprises 16 residues. The CDR3 coding sequence is TGCGCCAGCAGCCAAGATACAGGGGGGCGAGGGGATGGCTACACCTTC. It codes for CASSQDTGGRGDGYTF.

The genes are TRBV9 and TRBJ1-2; 8 bases line up with TRBD1. The CDR3 extends over 14 amino acids. Trimming removed 4 bases from V and 2 bases from J; junction bases left unmatched: 4. Germline CDR1 SGDLS, CDR2 YYNGEE. The CDR3: CASSFDRGNYGYTF. The CDR3 DNA reads TGTGCCAGCAGCTTCGACAGGGGAAACTATGGCTACACCTTC.